The clone carrying this TCR beta chain has just a few counts. What it binds is not known. TCRdb analysed the 5' RACE reads with MiXCR anew, one entry per CDR3 protein. The table has about 12,000 distinct CDR3 sequences, around a quarter seen once. The study's findings and limits: Greatest tumor Treg TCR overlap was with tumor naive CD4+ cells. Tumor memory CD4+ T cell TCR gene usage clustered with blood and lymph node memory CD4+ cells and lymph node naive CD4+ cells.

The germline V and J ends were trimmed by 4 bases and 2 bases, with 34 bases remaining between them. There are 21 residues in the CDR3. CDR1 SGDLS and CDR2 YYNGEE come from the germline V gene. This sequence joins TRBV9 and TRBJ2-7, with D maybe TRBD2 (6 bases). Sequencing input: naive CD4+ T cells sorted from blood. This sample's subset: naive CD4+ T cells, CD4+CD45RA+CD25-. The sequence was collected from a female donor with breast cancer. The chain's CDR3 is CASSPHSGGASVELEPYEQYF. CDR3 bases: TGTGCCAGCAGCCCCCACTCTGGTGGTGCTAGCGTTGAACTGGAACCCTACGAGCAGTACTTC.